A single sample is the source of the 16 T cell receptor beta chains below, sequenced in a study of blood T cell repertoires in COVID-19. Data came from immunoSEQ multiplex PCR; TCRdb stores just in-frame clones and leaves some out. This sample has tens of thousands of clones, with roughly 77% found just once. Input material: peripheral blood. The origin of the receptors is a man aged 60-69 years with COVID-19, enrolled during active disease.

This clone has more than one count but fewer than ten. CDR3: CASSYSGTSGSDEQFF. The CDR3 DNA is TGTGCCAGCAGTTACTCCGGGACTAGCGGGAGTGATGAGCAGTTCTTC. The V call is TRBV6-2 or TRBV6-3, the J call TRBJ2-1; 14 bases match TRBD2. The CDR3 sequence is 16 residues long. The germline V gene encodes CDR1 MNHEY and CDR2 SVGEGT. Losses at the gene ends were 0 bases for V and 8 bases for J; bases not matched to a gene: 3.

This clone was counted once. The chain recombines TRBV6-6 with TRBJ2-7; D is possibly TRBD2 (6 bases). CDR1 and CDR2 from the germline V gene are MNHNY and SVGAGI (reference sequence). The CDR3 runs to 14 residues. V was shortened by 4 bases and J by 2 bases, with 12 bases between the two germline ends. CDR3 amino acids: CASSWAGKPYEQYF. The DNA for the CDR3 is TGTGCCAGCAGTTGGGCGGGGAAACCCTACGAGCAGTACTTC.

The chain recombines TRBV19 with TRBJ2-7; maybe TRBD2 (6 bases). Germline lookup yields CDR1 LNHDA and CDR2 SQIVND (reference sequence). V was cut by 1 base and J by 2 bases, with 12 bases left in between. The CDR3 loop spans 15 amino acids. As DNA, the CDR3 is TGTGCCAGTAGTATAGCAAGGGACTCGACCTACGAGCAGTACTTC. It yields the protein CASSIARDSTYEQYF.

This rearrangement joins TRBV11-3 to TRBJ2-2; a weak D match, TRBD2 (6 bases). Trimming shortened V by 5 bases and J by 1 base, and 11 bases separated the two germline ends. The length of the CDR3 is 15 residues. CDR1 and CDR2 (germline): SGHNT, YENEEA. The CDR3 nucleotides read TGTGCCAGCAGCAATTGGCGGGAGAACACCGGGGAGCTGTTTTTT. Amino acids: CASSNWRENTGELFF.

The V and J genes are TRBV6-5 and TRBJ2-3; 7 bases are shared with TRBD2. The junction had 4 bases not matched to a gene; V was cut back by 4 bases and J by 0 bases. CDR1 is MNHEY and CDR2 is SVGAGI in the germline V gene. The CDR3 totals 15 residues. DNA of the CDR3: TGTGCCAGCAGTTTTTCGGGACTAAGCACAGATACGCAGTATTTT. Its translation is CASSFSGLSTDTQYF.

This clone was recorded once. The V and J genes are TRBV6-2 or TRBV6-3 and TRBJ2-1; 15 positions agree with TRBD2. From germline, CDR1 is MNHEY and CDR2 SVGEGT. The CDR3 consists of 16 residues. Trimming took 5 bases from V and 3 from J; bases not matched to a gene: 2. In nucleotides, the CDR3 is TGTGCCAGCAGTAAGGGACTAGCGGGAGGCTACAATGAGCAGTTCTTC. Residues: CASSKGLAGGYNEQFF.

The chain employs TRBV11-3 and TRBJ1-1, with D possibly being TRBD1 (6 bases). The V gene lost 1 base and the J gene lost 10 bases, with 16 bases spanning the gap. The CDR3 sequence is 14 residues long. Looked up from germline, CDR1 is SGHNT and CDR2 is YENEEA. The CDR3 sequence is CASSLGWTDRGAFF. The CDR3 DNA reads as TGTGCCAGCAGCTTAGGGTGGACAGATCGAGGAGCTTTCTTT.

A note on this clone: Compared with germline, one end of the junction differs, possibly owing to a read error. This rearrangement joins TRBV7-7 to TRBJ2-5; D unresolved. This CDR3 contains 15 residues. Germline CDR1 is SSHAT and CDR2 is FNYEAQ (reference sequence). The CDR3 region has the DNA TGTGCTAGCAGCTTACACCCCGCACGGCAAGAGACCCAGTACTTC. It translates to CASSLHPARQETQYF.

This sequence joins TRBV7-9 and TRBJ2-7, with 7 positions matching TRBD2. CDR3 size: 15 residues. Looked up from germline, CDR1 is SEHNR and CDR2 is FQNEAQ (reference sequence). J lost 2 bases, V lost 6 bases, and 10 bases had no gene match. The DNA for the CDR3 is TGTGCCAGCAGTCAAAGGGAGGGGCGTACCTACGAGCAGTACTTC. It translates to CASSQREGRTYEQYF. Filled out from reference TRBV7-9 and TRBJ2-7, the complete variable domain reads DTGVSQNPRHKITKRGQNVTFRCDPISEHNRLYWYRQTLGQGPEFLTYFQNEAQLEKSRLLSDRFSAERPKGSFSTLEIQRTEQGDSAMYLCASSQREGRTYEQYFGPGTRLTVT.

This chain joins TRBV6-1 and TRBJ2-5; D is unclear. The CDR3 totals 11 residues. V lost 2 bases to trimming and J lost 4 bases, with 2 bases between them. Germline CDR1 is MNHNS and CDR2 is SASEGT. The CDR3 is CASSERETQYF. CDR3 nucleotides: TGTGCCAGCAGTGAACGAGAGACCCAGTACTTC.

The CDR3 sequence is CASSGDKPRTGLNHYEQYF. In DNA form, the CDR3 reads TGTGCCAGCAGTGGCGACAAGCCCCGGACAGGACTCAATCATTACGAGCAGTACTTC. V usage is TRBV27 and J usage is TRBJ2-7; 7 bases map to TRBD1. The germline V gene encodes CDR1 MNHEY and CDR2 SMNVEV (reference sequence). Trimming cost V 5 bases and J 4 bases; bases outside gene matches: 23. The CDR3 extends over 19 amino acids.

This chain's CDR3 is CASSRQRTGGTGELFF. CDR3 nucleotides: TGTGCCAGCAGCCGTCAAAGGACAGGGGGCACCGGGGAGCTGTTTTTT. The chain carries TRBV14 and TRBJ2-2; 10 bases are shared with TRBD1. Germline CDR1 SGHDN, CDR2 FVKESK. The CDR3 extends over 16 amino acids. The V and J ends lost 4 bases and 4 bases, in that order; junction bases with no gene match: 6.

The V call is TRBV7-9, the J call TRBJ2-5, with D possibly matching TRBD2 (5 bases). The ends were cut back, 6 bases at V and 1 base at J, with 12 bases in the middle. Germline V gene lookup returns CDR1 SEHNR and CDR2 FQNEAQ (reference sequence). The CDR3 has 14 amino acids. The CDR3, as DNA: TGTGCCAGCAGTTTATCTAGCATCCAAGAGACCCAGTACTTC. Its protein product is CASSLSSIQETQYF.

This clone showed up just once. This chain connects TRBV9 to TRBJ2-3; 8 nucleotides match TRBD1. Germline V gene data show CDR1 as SGDLS and CDR2 as YYNGEE. J lost 3 bases, V lost 4 bases, and 7 bases had no gene match. This CDR3 region has 15 residues. The CDR3 here is CASSFAGQETDTQYF. The CDR3 nucleotides are TGTGCCAGCAGCTTCGCGGGACAGGAAACAGATACGCAGTATTTT.

V and J are TRBV3-1 (or the pseudogene TRBV3-2) and TRBJ1-1; 11 bases line up with TRBD1. CDR3 length equals 18 residues. Germline CDR1 reads LGHDT; CDR2 reads YNNKEL (reference sequence). The V segment lost 0 bases and the J segment 1 base; nucleotides outside the gene matches: 7. The CDR3: CASSQEGQGVGRNTEAFF. The CDR3 DNA sequence: TGTGCCAGCAGCCAAGAGGGACAGGGGGTAGGACGGAACACTGAAGCTTTCTTT.

The V call is TRBV27, the J call TRBJ1-1; perhaps TRBD1 as D (5 bases). Germline values: CDR1 MNHEY, CDR2 SMNVEV (reference sequence). V was clipped by 4 bases and J by 5 bases, with 20 bases between them. The CDR3 extends over 16 amino acids. The CDR3 region has the DNA TGTGCCAGCAGTTCCGCCGGAGCAGGGAAAGTAACTGAAGCTTTCTTT. It encodes CASSSAGAGKVTEAFF.